The 21 T cell receptor beta chains below all came from one sample that was sequenced in a study of blood T cell repertoires in COVID-19. Clones were sequenced by immunoSEQ multiplex PCR, and TCRdb holds only the in-frame ones, with some missing. The sample lists tens of thousands of clones, more than 75% occurring once. Sequenced: peripheral blood. The receptors were gathered from a man aged 60-69 years with COVID-19, enrolled during active disease.

The chain employs TRBV19 and TRBJ2-3; 7 positions agree with TRBD2. Germline V CDR1 and CDR2: LNHDA, SQIVND (reference sequence). J gave up 5 bases and V 4 bases, and 15 bases lay outside the gene matches. This CDR3 spans 17 amino acids. CDR3 DNA: TGTGCCAGTAGTAGCCTCGGGGAGGGAGGACACAGAGATACGCAGTATTTT. Its translation is CASSSLGEGGHRDTQYF.

DNA of the CDR3: TGTGCCATGAACCGGGACAGGGTCACAGATACGCAGTATTTT. Its translation: CAMNRDRVTDTQYF. The J gene is TRBJ2-3, the V gene TRBV2; 9 positions agree with TRBD1. CDR1 SNHLY and CDR2 FYNNEI come from the germline V gene. V lost 10 bases to trimming and J lost 2 bases; unmatched junction nucleotides: 7. This CDR3 comprises 14 residues.

The J gene is TRBJ2-1, the V gene TRBV7-7; 13 nucleotides match TRBD2. The ends lost 5 bases at V and 9 bases at J; junction bases unmatched: 10. CDR1 and CDR2 (germline): SSHAT, FNYEAQ (reference sequence). The CDR3 is made up of 16 amino acids. As DNA, the CDR3 is TGTGCCAGCAGCCACCCAACTAGCGGGGGGGCTGGTGAGCAGTTCTTC. It codes for CASSHPTSGGAGEQFF.

The V call is TRBV2, the J call TRBJ1-1; 8 nucleotides align to TRBD1. J gave up 0 bases and V 6 bases, and 9 bases lay outside the gene matches. CDR1 and CDR2 (germline): SNHLY, FYNNEI. This CDR3 region has 16 residues. In nucleotides, the CDR3 is TGTGCCAGCAGCCCAATCGGACAGGGCTTGAACACTGAAGCTTTCTTT. Amino acids: CASSPIGQGLNTEAFF. Full variable domain (outside the CDR3, taken from reference TRBV2 and TRBJ1-1): EPEVTQTPSHQVTQMGQEVILRCVPISNHLYFYWYRQILGQKVEFLVSFYNNEISEKSEIFDDQFSVERPDGSNFTLKIRSTKLEDSAMYFCASSPIGQGLNTEAFFGQGTRLTVV.

This chain links TRBV6-5 with TRBJ1-2, with D possibly matching TRBD1 (5 bases). V was clipped by 6 bases and J by 8 bases, with 16 bases between them. In germline, CDR1 is MNHEY, CDR2 SVGAGI. CDR3 length: 13 residues. CDR3 nucleotides: TGTGCCAGCAGCCCAACAGGAGCAGGGGGCTACACCTTC. Translation gives CASSPTGAGGYTF.

The rearrangement uses TRBV28 and TRBJ2-5; 10 nucleotides align to TRBD1. The CDR3 extends over 11 amino acids. Germline V gene lookup returns CDR1 MDHEN and CDR2 SYDVKM. The V segment lost 8 bases and the J segment 9 bases; nucleotides outside the gene matches: 3. CDR3 DNA sequence: TGTGCCAGCTCTGGACAGGGGGCCCAGTACTTC. Protein product: CASSGQGAQYF.

This clone was counted a few times. The rearrangement uses TRBV5-1 and TRBJ1-1; 10 bases agree with TRBD1. The V and J ends lost 4 bases and 6 bases, in that order; junction bases with no gene match: 6. The CDR3 length is 14 residues. Per the germline V gene, CDR1 is SGHRS and CDR2 is YFSETQ. The CDR3 nucleotides read TGCGCCAGCAGCGCCGACAGGGGGCGGGCTGAAGCTTTCTTT. This gives the protein CASSADRGRAEAFF.

This clone was counted a few times. The CDR3 protein is CASSGQGTQETQYF. The CDR3 DNA reads as TGTGCCAGCAGCGGACAGGGGACCCAAGAGACCCAGTACTTC. The genes are TRBV9 and TRBJ2-5; 8 bases map to TRBD1. Germline V lookup: CDR1 SGDLS, CDR2 YYNGEE. J gave up 1 base and V 3 bases, and 2 bases lay outside the gene matches. This CDR3 has 14 amino acids.

The CDR3 sequence is CASSGGFSTDTQYF. CDR3 DNA sequence: TGTGCCAGCAGTGGAGGGTTTAGCACAGATACGCAGTATTTT. V gene TRBV5-6 combines with J gene TRBJ2-3, with D possibly TRBD2 on 6 matching bases. The CDR3 is 14 residues long. The V end lost 5 bases, the J end lost 0 bases, and 10 bases lay between the germline ends. From germline, CDR1 is SGHDT and CDR2 YYEEEE.

This sequence joins TRBV30 and TRBJ2-2, with 11 positions matching TRBD2. Looked up from germline, CDR1 is GTSNPN and CDR2 is SVGIG (reference sequence). The V and J ends lost 0 bases and 3 bases, in that order; junction bases with no gene match: 9. The CDR3 spans 18 residues. The CDR3 bases are TGTGCCTGGAGTGTTAGACTAGCGGGACACCTGTACACCGGGGAGCTGTTTTTT. Translated: CAWSVRLAGHLYTGELFF.

This clone has more than one count but fewer than ten. The chain is built from TRBV7-9 and TRBJ1-5; 8 bases fit TRBD1. The CDR3 spans 15 residues. With V trimmed by 1 base and J by 7 bases, 6 bases remained unmatched. The germline V gene has CDR1 SEHNR and CDR2 FQNEAQ (reference sequence). Here the CDR3 DNA reads TGTGCCAGCAGCTTAGGGACAGGGTTCAACCAGCCCCAGCATTTT. This gives the protein CASSLGTGFNQPQHF.

V gene TRBV7-2 combines with J gene TRBJ1-1, with D possibly being TRBD1 (5 bases). Trimming shortened V by 4 bases and J by 0 bases, and 12 bases separated the two germline ends. Germline V gene lookup returns CDR1 SGHTA and CDR2 FQGNSA. This CDR3 comprises 15 residues. Here the CDR3 reads CASSSLGEVNTEAFF. DNA of the CDR3: TGTGCCAGCAGCTCCCTGGGGGAGGTGAACACTGAAGCTTTCTTT.

The gene calls are TRBV15 and TRBJ2-7; D possibly corresponds to TRBD1 (5 bases). The ends were cut back, 0 bases at V and 4 bases at J, with 7 bases in the middle. CDR3 length: 13 amino acids. In germline, CDR1 is LNHNV, CDR2 YYDKDF (reference sequence). CDR3 DNA sequence: TGTGCCACCAGCAGAGACAGACAGTACGAGCAGTACTTC. Translating it yields CATSRDRQYEQYF.

In DNA, the CDR3 is TGTGCCAGCTCACCTTCCGGGGTAGCGGGAGACGGGGAGCTGTTTTTT. This sequence encodes CASSPSGVAGDGELFF. The genes are TRBV18 and TRBJ2-2, with 9 bases matching TRBD2. V was pared by 3 bases and J by 7 bases, with 9 bases of the junction left unmatched. The CDR3 has 16 residues. Germline lookup yields CDR1 KGHSH and CDR2 LQKENI.

The CDR3 here is CASSDRGQNGYTF. The DNA for the CDR3 is TGTGCCAGCAGTGATAGGGGACAGAATGGCTACACCTTC. V and J are TRBV2 and TRBJ1-2, with 7 bases aligning to TRBD1. V trimming: 3 bases; J trimming: 6 bases; junction bases outside the gene matches: 4. The CDR3 is 13 residues long. Germline loops: CDR1 SNHLY, CDR2 FYNNEI. Full variable domain (missing parts from reference TRBV2 and TRBJ1-2): EPEVTQTPSHQVTQMGQEVILRCVPISNHLYFYWYRQILGQKVEFLVSFYNNEISEKSEIFDDQFSVERPDGSNFTLKIRSTKLEDSAMYFCASSDRGQNGYTFGSGTRLTVV.

This CDR3 reads CASSLTGGYNEQFF. In DNA, the CDR3 is TGTGCCAGCAGCTTGACAGGGGGGTACAATGAGCAGTTCTTC. The chain joins TRBV11-2 to TRBJ2-1; 9 nucleotides align to TRBD1. The CDR3 consists of 14 residues. The V and J ends lost 3 bases and 4 bases, in that order; junction bases with no gene match: 1. Germline loops: CDR1 SGHAT, CDR2 FQNNGV.

This chain joins TRBV11-2 and TRBJ2-2; weak D call: TRBD2 (6 bases). The V gene's germline CDR1 is SGHAT and CDR2 FQNNGV. V was shortened by 7 bases and J by 6 bases, with 24 bases between the two germline ends. The CDR3 spans 17 residues. CDR3 coding DNA: TGTGCCAGCACCCCTCGAGGGTCATTAGGGAGGTCCGGGGAGCTGTTTTTT. This codes for CASTPRGSLGRSGELFF. Looking up the rest from reference TRBV11-2 and TRBJ2-2 gives the full variable domain: EAGVAQSPRYKIIEKRQSVAFWCNPISGHATLYWYQQILGQGPKLLIQFQNNGVVDDSQLPKDRFSAERLKGVDSTLKIQPAKLEDSAVYLCASTPRGSLGRSGELFFGEGSRLTVL.

The chain combines TRBV7-9 with TRBJ2-7; perhaps TRBD1 as D (6 bases). V was clipped by 5 bases and J by 4 bases, with 21 bases between them. In germline, CDR1 is SEHNR, CDR2 FQNEAQ (reference sequence). This CDR3 is built from 16 residues. CDR3 amino acids: CASSATTPQGLYEQYF. CDR3 DNA sequence: TGTGCCAGCAGCGCCACTACTCCCCAGGGGCTTTACGAGCAGTACTTC.

V is TRBV10-3 and J is TRBJ2-2, with TRBD2 matching 9 bases. The V gene's germline CDR1 is ENHRY and CDR2 SYGVKD. The ends lost 4 bases at V and 0 bases at J; junction bases unmatched: 9. The CDR3 extends over 18 amino acids. The DNA for the CDR3 is TGTGCCATCAGTGGCCCCATAGCGGGGGATTCGAACACCGGGGAGCTGTTTTTT. It translates to CAISGPIAGDSNTGELFF.

The V and J genes are TRBV5-1 and TRBJ2-4; D uncertain. The CDR3 is made up of 12 amino acids. V was clipped by 5 bases and J by 6 bases, with 9 bases between them. CDR1 and CDR2 (germline): SGHRS, YFSETQ. The CDR3 coding sequence is TGCGCCAGCAGTACGTCAGGAAACATTCAGTACTTC. Protein product: CASSTSGNIQYF.

This clone was recorded once. The chain joins TRBV30 to TRBJ1-4; 8 positions agree with TRBD1. This CDR3 region has 13 residues. Germline lookup yields CDR1 GTSNPN and CDR2 SVGIG (reference sequence). V gave up 8 bases and J gave up 5 bases; unmatched junction bases: 7. CDR3 in DNA: TGTGCCCACTACCGGACAGGGAATGAAAAACTGTTTTTT. Amino acids: CAHYRTGNEKLFF.